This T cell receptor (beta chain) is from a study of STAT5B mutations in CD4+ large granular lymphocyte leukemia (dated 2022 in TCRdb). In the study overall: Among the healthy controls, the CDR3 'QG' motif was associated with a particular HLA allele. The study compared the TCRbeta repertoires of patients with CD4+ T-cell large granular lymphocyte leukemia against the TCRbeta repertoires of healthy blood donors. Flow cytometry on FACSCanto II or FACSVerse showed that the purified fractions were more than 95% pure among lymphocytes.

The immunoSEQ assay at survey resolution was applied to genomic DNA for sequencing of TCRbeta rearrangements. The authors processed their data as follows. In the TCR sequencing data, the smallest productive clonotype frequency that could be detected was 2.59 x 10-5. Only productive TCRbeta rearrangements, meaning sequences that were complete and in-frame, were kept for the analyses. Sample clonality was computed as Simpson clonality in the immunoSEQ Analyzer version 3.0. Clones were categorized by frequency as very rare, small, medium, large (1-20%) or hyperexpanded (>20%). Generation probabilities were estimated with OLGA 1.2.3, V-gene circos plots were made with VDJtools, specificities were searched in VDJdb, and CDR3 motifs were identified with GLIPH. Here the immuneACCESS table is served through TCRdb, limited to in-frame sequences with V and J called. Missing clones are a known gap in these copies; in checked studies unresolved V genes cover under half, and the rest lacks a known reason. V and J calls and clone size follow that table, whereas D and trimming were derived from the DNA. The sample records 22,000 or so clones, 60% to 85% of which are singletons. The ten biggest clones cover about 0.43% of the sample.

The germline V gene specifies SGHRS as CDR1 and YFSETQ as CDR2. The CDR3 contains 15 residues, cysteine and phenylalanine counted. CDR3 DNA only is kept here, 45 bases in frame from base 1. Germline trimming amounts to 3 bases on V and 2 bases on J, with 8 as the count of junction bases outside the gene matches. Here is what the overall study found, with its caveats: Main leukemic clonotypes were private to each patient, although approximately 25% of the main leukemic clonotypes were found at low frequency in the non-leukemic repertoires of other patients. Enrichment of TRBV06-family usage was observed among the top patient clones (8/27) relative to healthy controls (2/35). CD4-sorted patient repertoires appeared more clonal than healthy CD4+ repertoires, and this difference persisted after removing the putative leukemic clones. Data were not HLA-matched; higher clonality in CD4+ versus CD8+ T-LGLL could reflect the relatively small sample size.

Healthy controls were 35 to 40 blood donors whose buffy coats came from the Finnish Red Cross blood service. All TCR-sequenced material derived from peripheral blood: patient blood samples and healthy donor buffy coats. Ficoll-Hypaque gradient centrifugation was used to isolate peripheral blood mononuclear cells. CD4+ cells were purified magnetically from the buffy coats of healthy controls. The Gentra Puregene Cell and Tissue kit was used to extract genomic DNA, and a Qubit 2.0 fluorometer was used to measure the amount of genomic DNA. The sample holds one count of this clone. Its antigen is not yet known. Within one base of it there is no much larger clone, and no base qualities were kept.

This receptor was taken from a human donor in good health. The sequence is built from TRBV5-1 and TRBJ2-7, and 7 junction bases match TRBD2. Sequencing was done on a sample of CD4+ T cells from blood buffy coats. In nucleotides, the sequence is TGCGCCAGCAGCTATCCGGGGAGGGGAACCTACGAGCAGTACTTC. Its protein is CASSYPGRGTYEQYF.